These T cell receptor beta chains were read from a single sample in a study of T cell changes during pregnancy in multiple sclerosis. Clones were read by immunoSEQ multiplex PCR, and TCRdb kept only the in-frame ones, dropping some. This table has fewer than 85,000 clones, over 80% appearing once. This material consisted of peripheral blood, taken in the third trimester of pregnancy. These receptors came from a female donor in good health, enrolled as a control in a pregnancy study. The CDR3 runs from the conserved cysteine through the conserved F or W. D genes are given only for firm matches. Where a row states a size, it is once, few, many or the class of an expanded clone; other rows omit it.

abundance | d_gene | j_gene | v_gene | CDR3aa | CDR3nt
NA | NA | TRBJ2-2 | TRBV27 | CASSSSGNTGELFF | NA
NA | TRBD1 | TRBJ2-7 | TRBV30 | CAWEGTGDYEQYF | TGTGCCTGGGAAGGGACAGGGGACTACGAGCAGTACTTC
NA | NA | TRBJ2-7 | TRBV4-1 | CASSQDPPPRGLVF | TGCGCCAGCAGCCAAGATCCCCCCCCCAGGGGATTGGTGTTC
NA | NA | TRBJ1-2 | TRBV6-5 | CASSSGLGGYTF | TGTGCCAGCAGTTCGGGGTTAGGCGGCTACACCTTC
NA | TRBD1 | TRBJ1-4 | TRBV14 | CASSTVTGENEKLFF | TGTGCCAGCAGCACTGTGACAGGGGAAAATGAAAAACTGTTTTTT
NA | NA | TRBJ1-2 | TRBV2 | CASSEAQRGYYGYTF | TGTGCCAGCAGTGAAGCTCAAAGGGGTTACTATGGCTACACCTTC
once | NA | TRBJ1-2 | TRBV27 | CASRYTGRLDYGYTF | TGTGCCAGCAGATATACAGGTCGGCTCGACTATGGCTACACCTTC
NA | TRBD1 | TRBJ1-6 | TRBV7-9 | CASSLAGTGDGSPLHF | TGTGCCAGCAGCTTAGCGGGGACAGGGGATGGCTCACCCCTCCACTTT
NA | TRBD2 | TRBJ2-1 | TRBV7-7 | CASSLNGGGLNNEQFF | TGTGCCAGCAGCTTGAATGGCGGGGGGCTTAACAATGAGCAGTTCTTC
NA | NA | TRBJ2-7 | TRBV28 | CASTQVRLEAYEQYF | TGTGCCAGCACCCAGGTTCGGCTCGAAGCCTACGAGCAGTACTTC
NA | NA | TRBJ1-1 | TRBV14 | CASSLFGRGEAFF | TGTGCCAGCAGCCTCTTCGGACGGGGTGAAGCTTTCTTT
NA | NA | TRBJ2-2 | TRBV19 | CASSLRGSRNTGELFF | TGTGCCAGTAGTCTCCGAGGGAGTCGTAACACCGGGGAGCTGTTTTTT
NA | TRBD1 | TRBJ1-5 | TRBV7-2 | CASSLAGTGGNQPQHF | TGTGCCAGCAGCTTAGCGGGGACAGGGGGCAATCAGCCCCAGCATTTT
NA | TRBD1 | TRBJ2-1 | TRBV28 | CASRVGDRPYNEQFF | TGTGCCAGCAGAGTCGGGGACAGGCCTTACAATGAGCAGTTCTTC
NA | TRBD1 | TRBJ1-4 | TRBV4-1 | CASSHITGAGKLFF | TGCGCCAGCAGCCATATTACAGGGGCCGGAAAACTGTTTTTT
NA | TRBD1 | TRBJ2-5 | TRBV5-1 | CASSLRTRDRGRGGQYF | TGCGCCAGCAGCTTAAGAACGCGGGACAGGGGGCGCGGGGGACAGTACTTC
NA | NA | TRBJ2-3 | TRBV7-2 | CASSTREFGTDTQYF | TGTGCCAGCAGCACCCGGGAGTTCGGCACAGATACGCAGTATTTT
NA | NA | TRBJ2-5 | TRBV30 | CAWSVLRETQYF | TGTGCCTGGAGTGTACTACGGGAGACCCAGTACTTC
NA | NA | TRBJ2-4 | TRBV6-1 | CASSDLRDKQNIQYF | TGTGCCAGCAGTGATCTCCGGGACAAGCAAAACATTCAGTACTTC
NA | NA | TRBJ1-4 | TRBV5-1 | CASSLGQGVNEKLFF | TGCGCCAGCAGCTTGGGTCAGGGTGTTAATGAAAAACTGTTTTTT
few | TRBD1 | TRBJ1-6 | TRBV30 | CAWSTLGDSASSPLHF | TGTGCCTGGAGTACCCTCGGGGACAGTGCCAGTTCACCCCTCCACTTT
NA | NA | TRBJ2-7 | TRBV7-2 | CASSDQSYEQYF | TGTGCCAGCAGCGATCAGTCCTACGAGCAGTACTTC
NA | TRBD1 | TRBJ1-4 | TRBV4-1 | CASSQVGTGGNLWGNEKLFF | TGCGCCAGCAGCCAGGTTGGGACAGGGGGTAATCTCTGGGGAAATGAAAAACTGTTTTTT
once | TRBD2 | TRBJ2-1 | TRBV2 | CASSEALLAAYYNEQFF | TGTGCCAGCAGTGAAGCGCTACTAGCGGCCTACTACAATGAGCAGTTCTTC
NA | NA | TRBJ2-7 | TRBV10-2 | CASSGGTDEQYF | TGCGCCAGCAGTGGAGGAACGGACGAGCAGTACTTC
NA | NA | TRBJ2-1 | TRBV7-9 | CASSLVTGSFIPYNEQFF | TGTGCCAGCAGCTTAGTTACCGGTTCATTTATTCCCTACAATGAGCAGTTCTTC
NA | NA | TRBJ1-2 | TRBV5-6 | CASFLSPGQDYTF | TGTGCCAGCTTCCTAAGTCCGGGACAAGACTACACCTTC
NA | TRBD2 | TRBJ2-5 | TRBV19 | CASRAPRTSGRFRQETQYF | TGTGCCAGTAGGGCTCCCCGGACTAGCGGGAGATTTCGCCAAGAGACCCAGTACTTC
NA | NA | TRBJ2-2 | TRBV7-2 | CASSSRTTRNTGELFF | TGTGCCAGCAGCTCACGGACAACCCGGAACACCGGGGAGCTGTTTTTT
NA | TRBD2 | TRBJ2-5 | TRBV4-1 | CASSQLAGVQTQYF | TGCGCCAGCAGCCAGCTAGCGGGAGTCCAGACCCAGTACTTC
NA | TRBD1 | TRBJ2-5 | TRBV2 | CARGQGLETQYF | TGTGCCAGGGGACAGGGGTTGGAGACCCAGTACTTC
NA | TRBD2 | TRBJ2-5 | TRBV4-3 | CASSQDAGLAGGETQYF | TGCGCCAGCAGCCAAGATGCCGGACTAGCGGGAGGAGAGACCCAGTACTTC
NA | NA | TRBJ1-4 | TRBV28 | CASSPPSGEKLFF | TGTGCCAGCAGTCCCCCCTCAGGCGAAAAACTGTTTTTT
once | NA | TRBJ2-1 | TRBV5-6 | CASSLPPTVYEQFF | TGTGCCAGCAGCTTGCCTCCAACGGTCTATGAGCAGTTCTTC
NA | TRBD2 | TRBJ2-7 | TRBV28 | CASSLVAGYEQYF | TGTGCCAGCAGTTTGGTAGCGGGATACGAGCAGTACTTC
once | NA | TRBJ2-5 | TRBV19 | CASSIVGWLETQYF | TGTGCCAGTAGTATAGTGGGCTGGTTGGAGACCCAGTACTTC
NA | TRBD1 | TRBJ2-6 | TRBV5-8 | CASSLPGQGMAGANVLTF | TGTGCCAGCAGCTTACCGGGACAGGGAATGGCTGGGGCCAACGTCCTGACTTTC
NA | NA | TRBJ1-3 | TRBV7-8 | CASSFDPTQGGNTIYF | TGTGCCAGCAGCTTCGACCCTACACAGGGTGGAAACACCATATATTTT
once | NA | TRBJ2-3 | TRBV29-1 | CSDDGGSVTDTQYF | TGCAGCGATGATGGGGGGTCCGTCACAGATACGCAGTATTTT
NA | NA | TRBJ2-1 | TRBV6-5 | CASSYSFNNEQFF | TGTGCCAGCAGTTACTCGTTCAACAATGAGCAGTTCTTC
NA | NA | TRBJ2-7 | TRBV7-9 | CASSSPRQSSYEQYF | TGTGCCAGCAGCTCACCGCGACAGAGTTCCTACGAGCAGTACTTC
NA | NA | TRBJ2-1 | TRBV7-2 | CASSRGDYNEQFF | TGTGCCAGCAGCCGCGGGGATTACAATGAGCAGTTCTTC
NA | TRBD1 | TRBJ1-5 | TRBV9 | CASSVGQGRDQPQHF | TGTGCCAGCAGCGTCGGACAGGGTAGGGATCAGCCCCAGCATTTT
NA | TRBD1 | TRBJ1-6 | TRBV11-2 | CASTETGFGSPLHF | TGTGCCAGCACCGAGACAGGGTTCGGTTCACCCCTCCACTTT
NA | NA | TRBJ2-3 | TRBV18 | CASSEVGGSTDTQYF | TGTGCCAGCTCAGAAGTGGGGGGAAGCACAGATACGCAGTATTTT
NA | NA | TRBJ1-2 | TRBV2 | CASSRQIHYGYTF | TGTGCCAGCAGCAGACAAATACACTATGGCTACACCTTC
NA | NA | TRBJ2-5 | TRBV6-5 | CASSYSTGQETQYF | TGTGCCAGCAGTTACTCGACCGGGCAAGAGACCCAGTACTTC
NA | NA | TRBJ1-1 | TRBV28 | CASSLYRVTEAFF | TGTGCCAGCAGTTTATATCGCGTTACTGAAGCTTTCTTT
few | TRBD2 | TRBJ2-2 | TRBV7-3 | CASSIAGSGELFF | TGTGCCAGCAGCATAGCGGGATCCGGGGAGCTGTTTTTT
NA | NA | TRBJ2-5 | TRBV13 | CASSFSQETQYF | TGTGCCAGCAGCTTCTCCCAAGAGACCCAGTACTTC
NA | NA | TRBJ1-1 | TRBV5-1 | CASSLESQGSSFF | TGCGCCAGCAGCTTGGAGTCGCAGGGGTCGTCTTTCTTT
NA | NA | TRBJ2-2 | TRBV19 | CASIPNSWGVAATGELFF | TGTGCCAGTATCCCAAATTCCTGGGGGGTAGCGGCGACCGGGGAGCTGTTTTTT